What follows describes a single T cell receptor beta chain. Relative to the germline gene, one junction end is altered; a read error may explain this. This record comes from a study of blood T cell repertoires in COVID-19. Overall study: Some COVID-19 samples were acute and others convalescent; all came from the United States, Italy and Spain. Sources were T cells, B-cell-depleted T cells, or PBMCs; the material itself was cDNA or gDNA.

Per the germline V gene, CDR1 is SGHRS and CDR2 is YFSETQ. This CDR3 region has 15 residues. Original methodology: Reference gene primer amplification gave estimated nucleated cell counts. Using immunoSEQ multiplex PCR, the repertoire was profiled, and TCRdb retains in-frame clones only, with some absent. That table furnishes V, J and clone size, whereas the DNA furnished D and trimming. Of around 290,000 clones listed, 80% to 90% are singletons. The sample taken for sequencing was peripheral blood. The receptor was isolated from a woman in her forties or fifties who had recovered from COVID-19. The chain uses TRBV5-1 and TRBJ1-2, with D possibly TRBD1 on 6 matching bases. The CDR3 spells CARSRDSGGPGGYTF. DNA of the CDR3: TGCGCCCGCAGCCGAGATTCGGGGGGGCCGGGTGGCTACACCTTC.